This TCR beta chain was observed in a study of vaccination effects on CD4 cells after COVID-19. The V end was cut by 6 bases, the J end by 4 bases, with 16 bases between. Germline CDR1 is MNHEY and CDR2 is SVGAGI. The CDR3 length is 15 residues. With nine to eleven days of culture completed, CD4+ T cells were isolated. The individual was infected with SARS-CoV-2 between March and December 2020, as confirmed by PCR. Vaccine administered to participants consisted of two doses of either BNT162b2 or mRNA-1273. Using immunoSEQ multiplex PCR, the repertoire was profiled, and TCRdb retains in-frame clones only, with some absent. The repertoire holds about 34,000 clones, with roughly 80% as singletons. Turning to this clone: Its antigen remains unidentified.

The rearrangement uses TRBV6-5 and TRBJ1-5; tentative D call: TRBD1 (6 bases). Specimen: CD4+ T cells from PBMCs cultured without peptide, collected after COVID-19 vaccination. This receptor was identified in a human donor who had a prior SARS-CoV-2 infection. The CDR3 protein is CASRGDRKTNQPQHF. CDR3 in DNA: TGTGCCAGCAGGGGAGACAGGAAGACGAATCAGCCCCAGCATTTT.